This is a list of T cell receptor beta chains from one sample in a study of monozygotic twins with inflammatory bowel disease. TCRdb reprocessed the 5' RACE reads, keeping one entry per CDR3 protein, no DNA. This sample's clone table lists over 35,000 distinct CDR3 sequences. The sequenced material came from blood. All receptors come from a human donor with ulcerative colitis or Crohn's disease, or a healthy co-twin of an affected twin (not recorded which). CDR3s include the opening cysteine and the closing phenylalanine or tryptophan. Each record gives: V gene, J gene, CDR3 protein.

v_call: TRBV11-2
j_call: TRBJ1-5
cdr3_aa: CASSLAEGGNQPQHF

v_call: TRBV24-1
j_call: TRBJ1-5
cdr3_aa: CATHPGTEPDQPQHF

v_call: TRBV4-3
j_call: TRBJ1-2
cdr3_aa: CASSQDSGTVDGYTF

v_call: TRBV6-1
j_call: TRBJ2-2
cdr3_aa: CASTDKPGTPKGGELFF

v_call: TRBV20-1
j_call: TRBJ2-3
cdr3_aa: CSARTGGGTDTQYF

v_call: TRBV3-1
j_call: TRBJ2-5
cdr3_aa: CASSRGTGERSQYF

v_call: TRBV20-1
j_call: TRBJ1-2
cdr3_aa: CSANPTQDGYGYTF

v_call: TRBV20-1
j_call: TRBJ2-7
cdr3_aa: CSARAGNNEQYF

v_call: TRBV28
j_call: TRBJ1-1
cdr3_aa: CATYKTGGIEAFF

v_call: TRBV28
j_call: TRBJ1-6
cdr3_aa: CASSPRGVSSYNSPLHF

v_call: TRBV12-3/TRBV12-4
j_call: TRBJ2-7
cdr3_aa: CASSSHVVPSGGYEQYF

v_call: TRBV7-2
j_call: TRBJ2-7
cdr3_aa: CASSSGGQGAREQYF

v_call: TRBV7-2
j_call: TRBJ2-6
cdr3_aa: CASSQQGAAGANVLTF

v_call: TRBV29-1
j_call: TRBJ2-3
cdr3_aa: CSVKRDQPDTQYF

v_call: TRBV24-1
j_call: TRBJ1-5
cdr3_aa: CAAPPGQPQHF

v_call: TRBV29-1
j_call: TRBJ2-3
cdr3_aa: CSARRDTDTQYF

v_call: TRBV7-9
j_call: TRBJ1-3
cdr3_aa: CASSLGQGNTIYF

v_call: TRBV5-1
j_call: TRBJ1-1
cdr3_aa: CASHEGGIGLGYTEAFF

v_call: TRBV4-3
j_call: TRBJ2-1
cdr3_aa: CASSQDPTTSGAYNEQFF

v_call: TRBV12-3/TRBV12-4
j_call: TRBJ1-2
cdr3_aa: CASIHTRGSYGYTF

v_call: TRBV10-3
j_call: TRBJ2-6
cdr3_aa: CAISGDTSGANVLTF

v_call: TRBV5-1
j_call: TRBJ1-3
cdr3_aa: CASSPTAAVGNTIYF

v_call: TRBV27
j_call: TRBJ2-7
cdr3_aa: CASSLKGGGASATYEQYF

v_call: TRBV12-3/TRBV12-4
j_call: TRBJ2-2
cdr3_aa: CASSFNGLAGGVELFF

v_call: TRBV5-5
j_call: TRBJ2-3
cdr3_aa: CASSLITGGPTDTQYF

v_call: TRBV11-2
j_call: TRBJ2-7
cdr3_aa: CASTNSGRWYEQYF

v_call: TRBV4-1
j_call: TRBJ2-7
cdr3_aa: CASRGIGGDRSYEQYF

v_call: TRBV5-6
j_call: TRBJ1-2
cdr3_aa: CASDRGAFDGYTF

v_call: TRBV19
j_call: TRBJ2-3
cdr3_aa: CASSTSGVSTDTQYF

v_call: TRBV7-2
j_call: TRBJ2-7
cdr3_aa: CASRSPGGAHEQYF

v_call: TRBV11-2
j_call: TRBJ2-7
cdr3_aa: CASSLVRQGFYEQYF

v_call: TRBV27
j_call: TRBJ2-3
cdr3_aa: CASWGGADTQYF

v_call: TRBV19
j_call: TRBJ2-1
cdr3_aa: CASNPSGRWNEQFF

v_call: TRBV2
j_call: TRBJ2-3
cdr3_aa: CASRDRWSTDTQYF

v_call: TRBV3-1
j_call: TRBJ2-7
cdr3_aa: CASSFTSGRANEQYF

v_call: TRBV7-8
j_call: TRBJ1-4
cdr3_aa: CASSSSAGWGEKLFF

v_call: TRBV9
j_call: TRBJ2-5
cdr3_aa: CASSPGTGVYQETQYF

v_call: TRBV5-8
j_call: TRBJ1-5
cdr3_aa: CASSRRVSNQPQHF

v_call: TRBV7-9
j_call: TRBJ1-5
cdr3_aa: CASSKSSGPQHF

v_call: TRBV4-1
j_call: TRBJ1-4
cdr3_aa: CASSQVRSEKLFF

v_call: TRBV3-1
j_call: TRBJ1-2
cdr3_aa: CASSRRDTKNYGYTF

v_call: TRBV28
j_call: TRBJ2-1
cdr3_aa: CASSLVGSGGPNEQFF

v_call: TRBV20-1
j_call: TRBJ2-1
cdr3_aa: CSARGPEAGGKSRFF

v_call: TRBV28
j_call: TRBJ2-7
cdr3_aa: CASTLTSGIGLQYF

v_call: TRBV5-1
j_call: TRBJ2-1
cdr3_aa: CASSLVQGIGQFF

v_call: TRBV9
j_call: TRBJ1-5
cdr3_aa: CASSRRGGNQPQHF

v_call: TRBV12-3/TRBV12-4
j_call: TRBJ2-7
cdr3_aa: CASRGQGMGYEQYF

v_call: TRBV6-6
j_call: TRBJ1-4
cdr3_aa: CASSRQGTVEKLFF

v_call: TRBV12-3/TRBV12-4
j_call: TRBJ1-1
cdr3_aa: CASSKEVMNTEAFF

v_call: TRBV3-1
j_call: TRBJ1-4
cdr3_aa: CASSKDTIGAREKLFF

v_call: TRBV5-5
j_call: TRBJ2-7
cdr3_aa: CASSSHRTGYEQYF

v_call: TRBV18
j_call: TRBJ2-3
cdr3_aa: CATSSESADTQYF

v_call: TRBV19
j_call: TRBJ2-6
cdr3_aa: CASKRGQDLSGANVLTF